This entry is about one T cell receptor beta chain. The entry originates in a study of blood T cells in healthy people across ages. Through a sample-barcoded 5' primer and a J-beta primer mix, a second PCR was run for about 6 to 11 cycles. Each cDNA molecule received a tag from a template-switch adaptor that had 12 random nucleotides. Using its own MiXCR run on the 5' RACE reads, TCRdb lists one record per CDR3 protein. The sample records some 1.5 million distinct CDR3 sequences, roughly 27% being singletons. V was shortened by 7 bases and J by 1 base, with 13 bases between the two germline ends. CDR1 is DFQATT and CDR2 is SNEGSKA in the germline V gene (reference sequence). The CDR3 has 14 amino acids.

The chain carries TRBV20-1 and TRBJ1-4; TRBD1 might be the D (6 bases). The sequenced sample was blood. This TCR came from a woman in her thirties in good health. The CDR3: CSVVQGGTNEKLFF. CDR3 sequence (DNA): TGCAGTGTTGTACAGGGAGGAACTAATGAAAAACTGTTTTTT.